The 21 T cell receptor beta chains reported below all come from one sample, sequenced in a study of cytomegalovirus exposure and HLA in healthy donors. The study ran its PCR with 60 Vbeta and 13 Jbeta primers. Measured with immunoSEQ multiplex PCR; TCRdb has only the in-frame clones, and not every one. The table records over 150,000 clones, just under 75% of them present only once. Sample: PBMCs. These receptors were obtained from a woman in her twenties or thirties in good health and CMV-seropositive.

This sequence joins TRBV5-1 and TRBJ2-1, with TRBD1 matching over 8 bases. The CDR3 covers 15 residues. V was clipped by 5 bases and J by 0 bases; unmatched bases: 4. Germline V gene sequence: CDR1 SGHRS, CDR2 YFSETQ. The DNA for the CDR3 is TGCGCCAGCAGGCCTACAGGGGGCTCCTACAATGAGCAGTTCTTC. It encodes CASRPTGGSYNEQFF.

The J gene is TRBJ2-3, the V gene TRBV10-3; TRBD1 aligns across 7 bases. The germline gives CDR1 ENHRY, CDR2 SYGVKD. The CDR3 has 15 residues. V dropped 4 bases and J dropped 4; count of bases not matched to a gene: 8. CDR3: CAISGDRVGSDTQYF. Here the CDR3 DNA reads TGTGCCATCAGTGGTGACAGGGTGGGGTCAGATACGCAGTATTTT.

The table lists this clone with a few counts. The chain uses TRBV5-1 and TRBJ1-1, with 8 bases identical to TRBD1. This CDR3 region has 14 residues. Germline V lookup: CDR1 SGHRS, CDR2 YFSETQ. V shed 3 bases, J shed 6 bases, and the junction held 7 bases outside the gene matches. The CDR3 region has the DNA TGCGCCAGCAGCTCGATAACAGGGGGGGCTGAAGCTTTCTTT. Translating it yields CASSSITGGAEAFF.

The chain employs TRBV19 and TRBJ2-3; D perhaps matches TRBD1 (6 bases). CDR3 length: 15 amino acids. CDR1 is LNHDA and CDR2 is SQIVND in the germline V gene (reference sequence). The V gene lost 1 base and the J gene lost 3 bases, with 11 bases spanning the gap. The CDR3 loop is CASSIGSGVTDTQYF. The CDR3 DNA reads TGTGCCAGTAGTATAGGGTCAGGGGTTACAGATACGCAGTATTTT. Combining the CDR3 with reference TRBV19 and TRBJ2-3 gives the whole variable domain DGGITQSPKYLFRKEGQNVTLSCEQNLNHDAMYWYRQDPGQGLRLIYYSQIVNDFQKGDIAEGYSVSREKKESFPLTVTSAQKNPTAFYLCASSIGSGVTDTQYFGPGTRLTVL.

The chain couples TRBV9 to TRBJ2-7; the D is unclear. V lost 3 bases and J lost 5, with 9 bases in between. Germline V gene sequence: CDR1 SGDLS, CDR2 YYNGEE. The CDR3 is 12 residues long. In nucleotides, the CDR3 is TGTGCCAGCAGCGCCCGTTTCGACGAGCAGTACTTC. This sequence encodes CASSARFDEQYF.

This clone was seen more than once but under ten times. The chain links TRBV5-4 to TRBJ2-2, with a possible D match to TRBD1 (5 bases). Germline V lookup: CDR1 SGHNT, CDR2 YYREEE (reference sequence). V lost 0 bases to trimming and J lost 6 bases, with 9 bases between them. The CDR3 extends over 14 amino acids. The CDR3 DNA reads TGTGCCAGCAGCTTGGACTGGGGCTCCGGGGAGCTGTTTTTT. Translation: CASSLDWGSGELFF. The whole variable domain, remainder taken from reference TRBV5-4 and TRBJ2-2, is ETGVTQSPTHLIKTRGQQVTLRCSSQSGHNTVSWYQQALGQGPQFIFQYYREEENGRGNFPPRFSGLQFPNYSSELNVNALELDDSALYLCASSLDWGSGELFFGEGSRLTVL.

This chain joins TRBV5-4 and TRBJ2-7; 12 bases agree with TRBD2. This CDR3 has 16 residues. CDR1 is SGHNT, CDR2 YYREEE, per germline (reference sequence). V shed 4 bases, J shed 0 bases, and the junction held 5 bases outside the gene matches. CDR3 in amino acids: CASSPGLAGTSYEQYF. The CDR3 DNA reads TGTGCCAGCAGCCCCGGACTAGCGGGGACCTCCTACGAGCAGTACTTC.

This chain connects TRBV2 to TRBJ2-1, with D possibly being TRBD2 (5 bases). V lost 4 bases and J lost 9, with 7 bases in between. The V gene's germline CDR1 is SNHLY and CDR2 FYNNEI. This CDR3 is built from 11 residues. The chain's CDR3 is CASSGLSEQFF. For the CDR3, the DNA is TGTGCCAGCAGTGGACTATCTGAGCAGTTCTTC.

The CDR3 DNA sequence: TGTGCCAGCAAAGCGGCCAACACCATATATTTT. The encoded protein is CASKAANTIYF. The chain is built from TRBV28 and TRBJ1-3; no definite D call. The V end lost 7 bases, the J end lost 7 bases, and 8 bases lay between the germline ends. This CDR3 has 11 amino acids. Per germline, CDR1 MDHEN and CDR2 SYDVKM.

The V gene is TRBV5-6, the J gene TRBJ1-5; D not certain. Deletions cut 3 bases from V and 0 bases from J, with 7 bases between. Per germline, CDR1 SGHDT and CDR2 YYEEEE. The CDR3 has 14 residues. The CDR3 DNA is TGTGCCAGCAGCTCCGTCCTTAGCAATCAGCCCCAGCATTTT. This encodes CASSSVLSNQPQHF.

V usage is TRBV6-5 and J usage is TRBJ2-2; D may be TRBD2 (5 bases). Germline assignment: CDR1 MNHEY and CDR2 SVGAGI. Trimming left V 5 bases short and J 2 bases short, with 12 bases between. The CDR3 spans 15 residues. As DNA, the CDR3 is TGTGCCAGCAGTGCAAGGACTCAAAACACCGGGGAGCTGTTTTTT. Its translation is CASSARTQNTGELFF.

The chain carries TRBV6-1 and TRBJ1-1; 7 bases are shared with TRBD1. Germline trimming cut 5 bases from V and 6 bases from J; bases unmatched to any gene: 6. CDR1 and CDR2 from the germline V gene are MNHNS and SASEGT. CDR3 length equals 13 residues. CDR3 protein: CASSRQGNPEAFF. CDR3 bases: TGTGCCAGCAGTAGACAGGGAAATCCTGAAGCTTTCTTT.

This clone has just a few counts. The chain combines TRBV29-1 with TRBJ1-5, with D maybe TRBD1 (5 bases). The V and J ends lost 7 bases and 0 bases respectively, with 13 bases between them. The length of the CDR3 is 14 residues. Germline V gene data show CDR1 as SQVTM and CDR2 as ANQGSEA. CDR3 sequence reads: CSARSGYSNQPQHF. The CDR3 bases are TGCAGCGCCAGATCAGGGTATAGCAATCAGCCCCAGCATTTT.

The chain carries TRBV6-1 and TRBJ2-7; TRBD2 is a possible D gene (5 bases). CDR3 size: 14 residues. The V gene's germline CDR1 is MNHNS and CDR2 SASEGT. V was clipped by 4 bases and J by 2 bases, with 12 bases between them. The chain's CDR3 is CASSAPRGAYEQYF. In DNA form, the CDR3 reads TGTGCCAGCAGTGCGCCCCGGGGAGCCTACGAGCAGTACTTC.

V usage is TRBV7-9 and J usage is TRBJ1-1; 7 bases agree with TRBD1. CDR1 is SEHNR, CDR2 FQNEAQ, per germline (reference sequence). Germline trimming cut 3 bases from V and 11 bases from J; bases unmatched to any gene: 6. The CDR3 extends over 12 amino acids. This CDR3 reads CASSFRQGEAFF. For the CDR3, the DNA is TGTGCCAGCAGCTTCCGACAGGGCGAGGCTTTCTTT.

The V call is TRBV10-2, the J call TRBJ1-5; 11 bases line up with TRBD1. The V gene's germline CDR1 is WSHSY and CDR2 SAAADI. The CDR3 length is 14 residues. J lost 4 bases, V lost 6 bases, and 2 bases had no gene match. CDR3 amino acids: CASRGQGVNQPQHF. The CDR3 DNA follows: TGCGCCAGCAGGGGACAGGGGGTTAATCAGCCCCAGCATTTT.

The rearrangement links TRBV7-9 to TRBJ1-2; 10 bases agree with TRBD1. The germline V gene has CDR1 SEHNR and CDR2 FQNEAQ (reference sequence). This CDR3 region has 15 residues. V was clipped by 3 bases and J by 1 base; unmatched bases: 2. In DNA, the CDR3 is TGTGCCAGCAGCTTCGGGGACAGGGGTAACTATGGCTACACCTTC. Translated, it gives CASSFGDRGNYGYTF.

CDR3 protein: CASTPPGLAGGPNEQYF. The CDR3 nucleotides are TGTGCCAGCACACCCCCGGGACTAGCGGGAGGGCCCAACGAGCAGTACTTC. V gene TRBV28 combines with J gene TRBJ2-7, with TRBD2 matching 16 bases. The V gene's germline CDR1 is MDHEN and CDR2 SYDVKM. The CDR3 sequence is 17 residues long. V lost 7 bases, J lost 5 bases, and 11 bases stayed unmatched. Looking up the rest from reference TRBV28 and TRBJ2-7 gives the full variable domain: DVKVTQSSRYLVKRTGEKVFLECVQDMDHENMFWYRQDPGLGLRLIYFSYDVKMKEKGDIPEGYSVSREKKERFSLILESASTNQTSMYLCASTPPGLAGGPNEQYFGPGTRLTVT.

This clone showed up just once. The J gene is TRBJ1-1, the V gene TRBV19; D call uncertain. Germline CDR1 LNHDA, CDR2 SQIVND (reference sequence). This CDR3 contains 13 residues. V lost 5 bases, J lost 2 bases, and 9 bases lay in between. The CDR3 sequence: CASSVGHNTEAFF. DNA for the CDR3: TGTGCCAGTAGTGTCGGTCATAACACTGAAGCTTTCTTT.

The chain recombines TRBV11-2 with TRBJ2-5, with TRBD2 matching 12 bases. Germline assignment: CDR1 SGHAT and CDR2 FQNNGV. J gave up 5 bases and V 6 bases, and 1 base lay outside the gene matches. This CDR3 contains 13 residues. CDR3 in amino acids: CASRGTSGETQYF. CDR3 DNA sequence: TGTGCCAGCAGGGGGACTAGCGGGGAGACCCAGTACTTC.

V is TRBV10-2 and J is TRBJ2-1; 8 nucleotides line up with TRBD2. With 3 bases clipped from V and 9 bases from J, the junction kept 10 bases outside the gene matches. Germline lookup yields CDR1 WSHSY and CDR2 SAAADI. The length of the CDR3 is 15 residues. The CDR3 DNA follows: TGCGCCAGCAGTGACGAGGGAGGCCGGGAGGGTGAGCAGTTCTTC. Translating gives CASSDEGGREGEQFF.